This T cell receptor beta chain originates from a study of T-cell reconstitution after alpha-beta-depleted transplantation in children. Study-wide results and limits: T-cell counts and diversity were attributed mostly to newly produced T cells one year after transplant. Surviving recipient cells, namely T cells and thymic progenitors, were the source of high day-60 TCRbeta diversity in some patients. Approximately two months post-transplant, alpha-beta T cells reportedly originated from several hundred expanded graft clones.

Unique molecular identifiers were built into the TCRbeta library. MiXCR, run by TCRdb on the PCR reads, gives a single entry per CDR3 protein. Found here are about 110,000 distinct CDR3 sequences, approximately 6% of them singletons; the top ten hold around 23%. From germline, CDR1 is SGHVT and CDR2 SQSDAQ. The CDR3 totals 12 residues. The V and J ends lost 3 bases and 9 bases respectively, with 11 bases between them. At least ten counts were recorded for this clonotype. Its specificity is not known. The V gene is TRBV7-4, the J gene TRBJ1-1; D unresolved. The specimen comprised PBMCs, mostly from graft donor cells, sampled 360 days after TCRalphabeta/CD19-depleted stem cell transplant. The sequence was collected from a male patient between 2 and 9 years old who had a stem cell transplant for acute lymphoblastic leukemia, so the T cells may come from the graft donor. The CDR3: CASSLKCYKAFF. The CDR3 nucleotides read TGTGCCAGCAGCTTGAAGTGTTATAAAGCTTTCTTT. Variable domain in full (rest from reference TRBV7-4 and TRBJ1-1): GAGVSQSPRYKVAKRGRDVALRCDSISGHVTLYWYRQTLGQGSEVLTYSQSDAQRDKSGRPSGRFSAERPERSVSTLKIQRTEQGDSAVYLCASSLKCYKAFFGQGTRLTVV.